The clone carrying this T cell receptor (beta chain) occurred many times. The antigen is unknown. This record belongs to a study of identical twins. The germline gives CDR1 PRHDT, CDR2 FYEKMQ (reference sequence). V shed 1 base and J shed 13 bases, with 17 bases lying between them. The CDR3 totals 15 residues. Unique molecular identifiers were present on the cDNA, which also gained a universal primer site by template switching. TCRdb passed the 5' RACE reads through MiXCR, listing each CDR3 protein once. The table has about 690,000 distinct CDR3 sequences, 6% to 6.5% seen once; the top ten hold roughly 1.8%. Study-level findings and limits: There was more out-of-frame TCR alpha sharing in monozygotic twins than models estimated.

The specimen was naive T cells sorted from blood. The rearrangement links TRBV13 to TRBJ1-6, with D possibly TRBD1 on 6 matching bases. This clonotype originated in a man between 18 and 29 years old in good health. Written as DNA, the CDR3 is TGTGCCAGCAGCTTAGCGTCGACAGGCGGGAGGCCCCTCCACTTT. Protein: CASSLASTGGRPLHF.